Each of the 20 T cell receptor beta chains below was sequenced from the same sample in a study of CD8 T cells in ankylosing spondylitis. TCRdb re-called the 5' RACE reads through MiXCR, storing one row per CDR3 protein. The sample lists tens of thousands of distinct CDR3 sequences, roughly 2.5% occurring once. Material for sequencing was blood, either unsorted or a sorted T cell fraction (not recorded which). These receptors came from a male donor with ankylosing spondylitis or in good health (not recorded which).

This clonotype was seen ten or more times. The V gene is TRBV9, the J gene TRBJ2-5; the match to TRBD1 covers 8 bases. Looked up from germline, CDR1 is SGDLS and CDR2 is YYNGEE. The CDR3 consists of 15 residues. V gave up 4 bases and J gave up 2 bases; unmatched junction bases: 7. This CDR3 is CASSTRTGRQETQYF. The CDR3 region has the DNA TGTGCCAGCAGCACCAGGACAGGGAGACAAGAGACCCAGTACTTC.

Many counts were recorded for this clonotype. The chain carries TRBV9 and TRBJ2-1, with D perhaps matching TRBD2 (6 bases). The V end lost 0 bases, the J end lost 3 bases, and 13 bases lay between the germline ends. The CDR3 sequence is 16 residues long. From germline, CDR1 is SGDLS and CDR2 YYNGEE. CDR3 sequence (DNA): TGTGCCAGCAGCGTAGCTCCGACTAGGGTCTACAATGAGCAGTTCTTC. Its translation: CASSVAPTRVYNEQFF. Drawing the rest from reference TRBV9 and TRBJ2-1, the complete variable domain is DSGVTQTPKHLITATGQRVTLRCSPRSGDLSVYWYQQSLDQGLQFLIQYYNGEERAKGNILERFSAQQFPDLHSELNLSSLELGDSALYFCASSVAPTRVYNEQFFGPGTRLTVL.

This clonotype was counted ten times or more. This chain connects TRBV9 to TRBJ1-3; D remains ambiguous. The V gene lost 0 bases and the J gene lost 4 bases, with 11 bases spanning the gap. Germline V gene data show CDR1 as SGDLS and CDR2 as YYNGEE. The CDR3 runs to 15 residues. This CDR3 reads CASSVGVHSGNTIYF. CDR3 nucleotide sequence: TGTGCCAGCAGCGTAGGGGTACATTCCGGAAACACCATATATTTT.

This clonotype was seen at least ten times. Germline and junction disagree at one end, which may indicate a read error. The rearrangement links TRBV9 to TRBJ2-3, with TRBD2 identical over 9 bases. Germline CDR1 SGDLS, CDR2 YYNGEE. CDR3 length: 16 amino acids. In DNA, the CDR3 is TGTGCCAGCAGCCCAAGGACTAGCGCCTCCACAGATTCGCAGTATTTT. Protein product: CASSPRTSASTDSQYF. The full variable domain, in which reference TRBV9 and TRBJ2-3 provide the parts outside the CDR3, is DSGVTQTPKHLITATGQRVTLRCSPRSGDLSVYWYQQSLDQGLQFLIQYYNGEERAKGNILERFSAQQFPDLHSELNLSSLELGDSALYFCASSPRTSASTDSQYFGPGTRLTVL.

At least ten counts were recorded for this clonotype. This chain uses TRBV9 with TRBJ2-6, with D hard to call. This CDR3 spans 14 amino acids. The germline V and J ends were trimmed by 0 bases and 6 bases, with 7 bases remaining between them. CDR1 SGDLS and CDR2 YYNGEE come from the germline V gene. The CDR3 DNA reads TGTGCCAGCAGCGTAGCTGGGGAGGCCAACGTCCTGACTTTC. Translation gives CASSVAGEANVLTF.

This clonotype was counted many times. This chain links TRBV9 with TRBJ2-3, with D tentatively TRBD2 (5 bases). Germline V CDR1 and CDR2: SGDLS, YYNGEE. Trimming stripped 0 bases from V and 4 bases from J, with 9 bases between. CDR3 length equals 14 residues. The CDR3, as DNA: TGTGCCAGCAGCGTAGGCCTAGCACCAGATACGCAGTATTTT. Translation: CASSVGLAPDTQYF.

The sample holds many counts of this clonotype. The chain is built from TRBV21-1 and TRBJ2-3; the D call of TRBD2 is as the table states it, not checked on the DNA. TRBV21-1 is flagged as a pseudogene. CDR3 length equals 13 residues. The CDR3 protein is CASSKDDQRTQYF. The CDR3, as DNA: TGTGCCAGCAGCAAAGATGACCAGCGGACGCAGTATTTT.

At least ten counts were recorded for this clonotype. In DNA, the CDR3 is TGTGCCAGCAGCCAAGGAGGGGGCAGAGAGACCCAGTACTTC. The encoded protein is CASSQGGGRETQYF. This chain links TRBV9 with TRBJ2-5; weak D call: TRBD1 (7 bases). CDR1 SGDLS and CDR2 YYNGEE come from the germline V gene. The CDR3 covers 14 residues. V was shortened by 4 bases and J by 4 bases, with 14 bases between the two germline ends.

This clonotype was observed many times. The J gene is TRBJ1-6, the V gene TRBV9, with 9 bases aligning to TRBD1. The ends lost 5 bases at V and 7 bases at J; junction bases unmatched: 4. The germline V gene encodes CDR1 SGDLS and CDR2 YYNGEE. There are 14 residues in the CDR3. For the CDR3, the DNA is TGTGCCAGCAGTAAAGACAGGGGGAATTCACCCCTCCACTTT. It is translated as CASSKDRGNSPLHF.

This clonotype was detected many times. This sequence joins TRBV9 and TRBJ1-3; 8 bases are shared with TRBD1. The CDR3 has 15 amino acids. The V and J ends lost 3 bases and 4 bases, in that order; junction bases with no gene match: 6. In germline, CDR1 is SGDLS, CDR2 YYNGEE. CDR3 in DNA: TGTGCCAGCAGCGCAGACAGGGGTGGCGGAAACACCATATATTTT. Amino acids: CASSADRGGGNTIYF.

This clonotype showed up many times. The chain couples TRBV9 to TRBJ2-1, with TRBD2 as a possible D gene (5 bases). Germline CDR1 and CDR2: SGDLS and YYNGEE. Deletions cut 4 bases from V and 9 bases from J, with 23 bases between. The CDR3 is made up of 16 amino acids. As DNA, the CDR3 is TGTGCCAGCAGCCCTACCTCCGGTGCGGGCTACGGTGAGCAGTTCTTC. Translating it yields CASSPTSGAGYGEQFF. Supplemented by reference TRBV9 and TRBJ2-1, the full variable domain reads DSGVTQTPKHLITATGQRVTLRCSPRSGDLSVYWYQQSLDQGLQFLIQYYNGEERAKGNILERFSAQQFPDLHSELNLSSLELGDSALYFCASSPTSGAGYGEQFFGPGTRLTVL.

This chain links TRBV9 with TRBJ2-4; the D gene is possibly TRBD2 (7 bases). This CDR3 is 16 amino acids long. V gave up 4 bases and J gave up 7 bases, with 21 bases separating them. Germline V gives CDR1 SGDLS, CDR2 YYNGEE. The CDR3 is CASSRYARGGMNIQYF. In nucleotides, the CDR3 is TGTGCCAGCAGCAGATACGCAAGGGGGGGTATGAACATTCAGTACTTC.

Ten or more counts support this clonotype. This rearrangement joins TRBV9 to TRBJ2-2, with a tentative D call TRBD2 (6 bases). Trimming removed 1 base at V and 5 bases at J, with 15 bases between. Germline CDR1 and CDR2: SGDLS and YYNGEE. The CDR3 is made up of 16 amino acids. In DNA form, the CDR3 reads TGTGCCAGCAGCGTATTGACGCCGGCGGGGACCGGGGAGCTGTTTTTT. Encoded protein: CASSVLTPAGTGELFF.

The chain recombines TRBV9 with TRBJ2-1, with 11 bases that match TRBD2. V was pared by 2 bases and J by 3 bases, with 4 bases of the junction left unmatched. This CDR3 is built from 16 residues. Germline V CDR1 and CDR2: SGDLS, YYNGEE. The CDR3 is CASSVTGTSGYNEQFF. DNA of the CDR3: TGTGCCAGCAGCGTCACCGGGACTAGCGGCTACAATGAGCAGTTCTTC.

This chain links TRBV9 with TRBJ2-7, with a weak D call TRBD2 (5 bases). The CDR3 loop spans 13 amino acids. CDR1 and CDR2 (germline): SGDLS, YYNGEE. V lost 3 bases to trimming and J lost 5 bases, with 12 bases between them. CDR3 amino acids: CASSAHAGNEQYF. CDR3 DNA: TGTGCCAGCAGCGCCCACGCCGGGAACGAGCAGTACTTC.

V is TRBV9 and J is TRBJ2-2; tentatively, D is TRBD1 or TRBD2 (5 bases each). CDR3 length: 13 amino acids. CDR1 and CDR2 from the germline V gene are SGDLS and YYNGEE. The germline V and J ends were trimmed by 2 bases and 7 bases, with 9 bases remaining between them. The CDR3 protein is CASSVGVGGELFF. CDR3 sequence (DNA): TGTGCCAGCAGCGTGGGGGTGGGCGGGGAGCTGTTTTTT.

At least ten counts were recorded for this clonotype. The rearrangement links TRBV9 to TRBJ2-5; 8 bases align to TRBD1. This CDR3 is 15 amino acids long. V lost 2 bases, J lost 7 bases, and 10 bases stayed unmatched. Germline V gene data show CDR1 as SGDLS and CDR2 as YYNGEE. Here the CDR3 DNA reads TGTGCCAGCAGCGTTGGTATCGGACAGGGAGGGACCCAGTACTTC. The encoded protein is CASSVGIGQGGTQYF.

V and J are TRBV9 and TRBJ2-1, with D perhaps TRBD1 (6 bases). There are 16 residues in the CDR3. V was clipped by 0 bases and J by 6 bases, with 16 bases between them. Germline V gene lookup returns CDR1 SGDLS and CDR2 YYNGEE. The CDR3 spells CASSVDPGHTANEQFF. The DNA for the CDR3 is TGTGCCAGCAGCGTAGACCCGGGACACACCGCCAATGAGCAGTTCTTC.

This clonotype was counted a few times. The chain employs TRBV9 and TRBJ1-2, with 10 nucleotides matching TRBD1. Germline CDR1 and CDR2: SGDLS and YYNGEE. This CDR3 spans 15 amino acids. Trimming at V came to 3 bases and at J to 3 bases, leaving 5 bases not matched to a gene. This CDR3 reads CASSATGTGDYGYTF. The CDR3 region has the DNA TGTGCCAGCAGCGCGACCGGGACAGGGGACTATGGCTACACCTTC.

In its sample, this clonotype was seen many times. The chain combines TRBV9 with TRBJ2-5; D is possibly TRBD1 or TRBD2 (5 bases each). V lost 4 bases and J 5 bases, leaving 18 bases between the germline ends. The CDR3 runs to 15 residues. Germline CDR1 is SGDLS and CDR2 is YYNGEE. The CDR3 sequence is CASSSGTNPGETQYF. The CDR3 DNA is TGTGCCAGCAGCTCCGGGACCAACCCCGGGGAGACCCAGTACTTC.